The clone carrying this T cell receptor (beta chain) was counted a single time. In the authors' workflow: How many nucleated cells were present was estimated from reference gene primer amplification. Sequencing used immunoSEQ multiplex PCR; TCRdb keeps in-frame clones, though not all of them. V and J calls and clone size are as listed in that table; D and trimming were resolved from the DNA. The sample shows over 95,000 clones, 70% to 85% of them seen only once. The data were taken from a study of blood T cell repertoires in COVID-19. About the research overall: Whether acute or convalescent, the COVID-19 samples came from the United States, Italy and Spain. From T cells, B-cell-depleted T cells, or PBMCs came the material, which was cDNA or gDNA.

V dropped 0 bases and J dropped 9; count of bases not matched to a gene: 8. The CDR3 length is 15 residues. The germline CDR1 and CDR2 sequences are SGHRS and YFSETQ. This TCR came from a woman aged 55-70 years with acute or convalescent COVID-19. Material: peripheral blood. V gene TRBV5-1 combines with J gene TRBJ2-4; 8 bases are shared with TRBD1. The CDR3 nucleotides read TGCGCCAGCAGCTTGGCCGGCCAGGGGGCGGGCATTCAGTACTTC. Translation: CASSLAGQGAGIQYF.